The rows below give T cell receptor beta chains drawn from one sample of a study of blood T cell repertoires in COVID-19. Method: immunoSEQ multiplex PCR; TCRdb's copy keeps in-frame clones and lacks some. This sample has around 300,000 clones; less than 90% occur once, and the top ten carry more than 10%. Specimen: peripheral blood. Receptors originate from a human donor in a cohort sampled during active COVID-19. CDR3s include the opening cysteine and the closing phenylalanine or tryptophan. D genes are given only for firm matches. Clone size is given for some rows only: seen once, a few or many times, or a class if the clone is expanded.

V	J	D	size	DNA	CDR3
TRBV14	TRBJ1-2	.	.	TGTGCCAGCAGCCAAGATCCCAGATGGGCTGGCTACACCTTC	CASSQDPRWAGYTF
TRBV6-5	TRBJ2-2	.	.	TGTGCCAGCAGTTACCAGAGGGAGCTGTTTTTT	CASSYQRELFF
TRBV28	TRBJ2-7	TRBD1	.	TGTGCCAGCAGTCCAGACTACCGGACAGGGCCCTACGAGCAGTACTTC	CASSPDYRTGPYEQYF
TRBV6-5	TRBJ2-7	TRBD1	.	TGTGCCAGCAGTTACCCCGACAGGGGCTACGAGCAGTACTTC	CASSYPDRGYEQYF
TRBV5-6	TRBJ2-7	TRBD2	.	TGTGCCAGCACTAGCGGAAACTACGAGCAGTACTTC	CASTSGNYEQYF
TRBV5-1	TRBJ2-1	.	.	TGCGCCAGCAGCTTGGCCCAGCGCTATGAGCAGTTCTTC	CASSLAQRYEQFF
TRBV18	TRBJ1-1	TRBD1	.	TGTGCCAGCTCACGGACAGGACAAGAAGCTTTCTTT	CASSRTGQEAFF
TRBV3-1/TRBV3-2	TRBJ2-7	TRBD1	.	TGTGCCAGCAGGACAGGGTTGTCCCACGAGCAGTACTTC	CASRTGLSHEQYF
TRBV7-8	TRBJ2-3	TRBD2	.	TGTGCCAGCAGCCTGAAAGCGGGAGGGCCCCCAGATACGCAGTATTTT	CASSLKAGGPPDTQYF
TRBV7-9	TRBJ2-1	TRBD2	.	TGTGCCAGCAGCCCCAGCGGGAGTGGCAATGAGCAGTTCTTC	CASSPSGSGNEQFF
TRBV6-5	TRBJ2-1	.	.	TGTGCCAGCAGTCTCCGCAATGAGCAGTTCTTC	CASSLRNEQFF
TRBV5-1	TRBJ2-3	.	.	TGCGCCAGCAGCCCTTCCCTAGCGACACCCACGGGGGATACGCAGTATTTT	CASSPSLATPTGDTQYF
TRBV15	TRBJ2-3	.	.	TGTGCCACCAGCAGACTTAGGGGTCAGGGGCTCAGCACAGATACGCAGTATTTT	CATSRLRGQGLSTDTQYF
TRBV9	TRBJ2-7	.	once	TGTGCCAGCAGCGTCGGGACTGGTTACTACGAGCAGTACTTC	CASSVGTGYYEQYF
TRBV3-1/TRBV3-2	TRBJ2-1	TRBD1	.	TGTGCCAGCAGCCAAGACAACAGGGGCTACAATGAGCAGTTCTTC	CASSQDNRGYNEQFF
TRBV4-1	TRBJ2-2	.	.	TGCGCCAGCAGCCAAGAGGAGGGCCTGGGCGGGGAGCTGTTTTTT	CASSQEEGLGGELFF
TRBV5-6	TRBJ2-7	.	.	TGTGCCAGCAGCCCAGGAGGACAGATCTACGAGCAGTACTTC	CASSPGGQIYEQYF
TRBV3-1/TRBV3-2	TRBJ2-7	TRBD1	.	TGTGCCAGCAGCCCCAGGGGGTTAACCTACGAGCAGTACTTC	CASSPRGLTYEQYF
TRBV11-2	TRBJ2-1	TRBD2	few	TGTGCCAGCACCTGGCGGGAGTACTACAATGAGCAGTTCTTC	CASTWREYYNEQFF
TRBV2	TRBJ2-5	.	.	TGTGCCAGCAGTGTGGACAGTGAAGAGACCCAGTACTTC	CASSVDSEETQYF
TRBV5-3	TRBJ2-5	TRBD2	once	TGTGCCAGAAGCCTAGCGGGAAAAGAGACCCAGTACTTC	CARSLAGKETQYF
TRBV2	TRBJ2-3	.	once	TGTGCCAGCAGTGCAGAACGCACAGATACGCAGTATTTT	CASSAERTDTQYF
TRBV6-2/TRBV6-3	TRBJ1-1	.	.	TGTGCCAGCAGTCACCACAACCCCGTGAACACTGAAGCTTTCTTT	CASSHHNPVNTEAFF
TRBV9	TRBJ2-1	.	.	TGTGCCAGCAGCGCAAACGGAGGCAATAAGCAGTTCTTC	CASSANGGNKQFF
TRBV12-3/TRBV12-4	TRBJ2-7	.	once	TGTGCCAGCAGTTCTTACTACGAGCAGTACTTC	CASSSYYEQYF
TRBV14	TRBJ2-7	.	.	TGTGCCAGCAGCCAAGGAAACGAGGGCGCCTACGAGCAGTACTTC	CASSQGNEGAYEQYF
TRBV7-2	TRBJ2-5	TRBD2	once	TGTGCCAGCAGCTTAGGACTAGCGGGAAAAGAGACCCAGTACTTC	CASSLGLAGKETQYF
TRBV24-1	TRBJ2-5	.	.	TGTGCCACCAGTGACTATGATGCGACTCGTGCCCAGTACTTC	CATSDYDATRAQYF
TRBV30	TRBJ2-4	TRBD1	.	TGTGCCCAACGGGACAGGGTAAAAAACATTCAGTACTTC	CAQRDRVKNIQYF
TRBV5-1	TRBJ2-2	TRBD2	.	TGCGCCAGCAGCCGGACTAGCGGGAGGGTGAACACCGGGGAGCTGTTTTTT	CASSRTSGRVNTGELFF
TRBV11-2	TRBJ1-4	.	.	TGTGCCAGCAGCCCTGCCCCCCGGGGTGAAAAACTGTTTTTT	CASSPAPRGEKLFF
TRBV5-8	TRBJ2-4	.	.	TGTGCCAGCAGTTTAGCGTCCGCCATTCAGTACTTC	CASSLASAIQYF
TRBV14	TRBJ1-3	.	.	TGTGCCAGCAGCCAACAGACAGGCGTTGGAAACACCATATATTTT	CASSQQTGVGNTIYF
TRBV12-1	TRBJ1-5	.	.	TGTGCCAGCAGCTTTGAAGGGGCGCCTGGCAATCAGCCCCAGCATTTT	CASSFEGAPGNQPQHF
TRBV7-2	TRBJ1-1	.	.	TGTGCCAGCAGCTTGCAGGGGAACACTGAAGCTTTCTTT	CASSLQGNTEAFF
TRBV15	TRBJ2-3	.	.	TGTGCCACCAGCACTTTTTACGGTCGTCCCCGGACAGATTTATTTATAACAGATACGCAGTATTTT	CATSTFYGRPRTDLFITDTQYF
TRBV9	TRBJ2-7	TRBD2	.	TGTGCCAGCAGCAGCGGAAGCGGGAGTCTCTACGAGCAGTACTTC	CASSSGSGSLYEQYF
TRBV27	TRBJ2-1	TRBD1	.	TGTGCCAGCACCGGGACAGGGGGCTACAATGAGCAGTTCTTC	CASTGTGGYNEQFF
TRBV9	TRBJ2-5	TRBD2	.	TGTGCCAGCAGCGTTGGGGTGGTGGAGCGGGAGAGCCAGTACTTC	CASSVGVVERESQYF
TRBV28	TRBJ1-3	.	.	TGTGCCAGCAGCGGAGGGGCGGCGGGAAACACCATATATTTT	CASSGGAAGNTIYF
TRBV5-1	TRBJ2-1	.	.	TGCGCCAGCAGTTTGGGAGGCTCCTACAATGAGCAGTTCTTC	CASSLGGSYNEQFF
TRBV7-9	TRBJ1-1	.	once	TGTGCCAGCAGCCGACAAGGCACTGAAGCTTTCTTT	CASSRQGTEAFF
TRBV4-2	TRBJ2-1	TRBD2	.	TGTGCCAGCAGCCAATCTTTCAGCGGGAGCTCCTACAATGAGCAGTTCTTC	CASSQSFSGSSYNEQFF
TRBV3-1/TRBV3-2	TRBJ2-7	.	.	TGTGCCAGCAGCCGCGGGCCCCGTACCTACGAGCAGTACTTC	CASSRGPRTYEQYF
TRBV9	TRBJ2-2	TRBD2	once	TGTGCCAGCAGCGTAGCAGCTAGCGGGAACACCGGGGAGCTGTTTTTT	CASSVAASGNTGELFF
TRBV3-1/TRBV3-2	TRBJ1-1	.	.	TGTGCCAGCAGCCAATCCTCCAACACTGAAGCTTTCTTT	CASSQSSNTEAFF
TRBV3-1/TRBV3-2	TRBJ1-2	.	.	TGTGCCAGCAGCCATACGACAGCCTATGGCTACACCTTC	CASSHTTAYGYTF
TRBV6-5	TRBJ1-2	.	.	TGTGCCAGCAGTTACGGCCCAGTCGGCTACACCTTC	CASSYGPVGYTF
TRBV5-1	TRBJ1-4	TRBD1	few	TGCGCCAGCACCCGTGAGGGGGCGGTCGGTGAAAAACTGTTTTTT	CASTREGAVGEKLFF
TRBV9	TRBJ2-5	TRBD2	.	TGTGCCAGCAGCGTGGGACTAGGGGACTCCAGGGAGACCCAGTACTTC	CASSVGLGDSRETQYF